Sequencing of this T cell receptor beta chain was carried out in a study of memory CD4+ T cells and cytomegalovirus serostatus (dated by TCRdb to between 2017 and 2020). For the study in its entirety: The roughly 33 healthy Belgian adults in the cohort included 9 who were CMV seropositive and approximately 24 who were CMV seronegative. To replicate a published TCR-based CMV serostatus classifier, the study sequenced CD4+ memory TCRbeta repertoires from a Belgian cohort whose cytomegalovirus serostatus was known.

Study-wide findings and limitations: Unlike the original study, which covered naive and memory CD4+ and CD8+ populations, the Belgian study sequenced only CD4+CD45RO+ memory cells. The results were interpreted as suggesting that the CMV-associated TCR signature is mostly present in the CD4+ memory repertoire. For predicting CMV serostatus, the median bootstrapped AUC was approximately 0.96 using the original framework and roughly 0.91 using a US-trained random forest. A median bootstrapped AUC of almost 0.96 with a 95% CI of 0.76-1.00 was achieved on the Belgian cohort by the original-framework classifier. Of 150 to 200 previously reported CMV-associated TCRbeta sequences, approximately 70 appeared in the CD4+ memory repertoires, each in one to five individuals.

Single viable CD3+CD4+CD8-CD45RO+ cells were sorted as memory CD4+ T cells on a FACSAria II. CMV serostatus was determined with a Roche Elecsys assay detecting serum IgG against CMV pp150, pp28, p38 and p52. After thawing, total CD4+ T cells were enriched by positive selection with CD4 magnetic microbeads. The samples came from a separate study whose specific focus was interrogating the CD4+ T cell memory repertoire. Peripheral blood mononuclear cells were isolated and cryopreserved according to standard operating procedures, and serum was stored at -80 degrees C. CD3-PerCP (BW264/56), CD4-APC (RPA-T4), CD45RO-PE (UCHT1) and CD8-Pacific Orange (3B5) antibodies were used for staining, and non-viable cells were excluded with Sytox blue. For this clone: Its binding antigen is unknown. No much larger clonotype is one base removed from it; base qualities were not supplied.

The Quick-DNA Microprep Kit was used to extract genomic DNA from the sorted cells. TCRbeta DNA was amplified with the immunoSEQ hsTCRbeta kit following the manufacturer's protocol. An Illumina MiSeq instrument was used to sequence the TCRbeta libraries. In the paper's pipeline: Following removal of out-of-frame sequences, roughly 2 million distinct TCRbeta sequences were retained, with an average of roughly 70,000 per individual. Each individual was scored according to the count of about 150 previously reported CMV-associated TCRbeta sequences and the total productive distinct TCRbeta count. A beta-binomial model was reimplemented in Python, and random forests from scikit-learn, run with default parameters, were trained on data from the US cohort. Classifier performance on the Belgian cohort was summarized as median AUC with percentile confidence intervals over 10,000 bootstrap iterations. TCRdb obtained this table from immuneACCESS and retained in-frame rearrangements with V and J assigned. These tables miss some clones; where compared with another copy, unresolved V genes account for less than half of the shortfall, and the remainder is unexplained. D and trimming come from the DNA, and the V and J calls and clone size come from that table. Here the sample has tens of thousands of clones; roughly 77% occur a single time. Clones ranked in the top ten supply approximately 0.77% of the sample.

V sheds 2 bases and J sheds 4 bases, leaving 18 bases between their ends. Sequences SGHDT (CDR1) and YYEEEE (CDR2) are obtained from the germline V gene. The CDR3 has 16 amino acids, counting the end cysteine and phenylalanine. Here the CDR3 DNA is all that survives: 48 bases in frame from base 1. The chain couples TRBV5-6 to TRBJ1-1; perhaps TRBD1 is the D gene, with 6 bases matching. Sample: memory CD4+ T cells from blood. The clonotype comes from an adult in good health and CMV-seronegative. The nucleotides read TGTGCCAGCAGCTTTTATGGGGGCGAAATTTCCACTGAAGCTTTCTTT. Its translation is CASSFYGGEISTEAFF. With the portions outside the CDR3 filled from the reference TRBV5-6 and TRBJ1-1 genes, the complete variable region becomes DAGVTQSPTHLIKTRGQQVTLRCSPKSGHDTVSWYQQALGQGPQFIFQYYEEEERQRGNFPDRFSGHQFPNYSSELNVNALLLGDSALYLCASSFYGGEISTEAFFGQGTRLTVV.